These T cell receptor beta chains were read from a single sample in a study of T cell responses to AZD1222 COVID-19 vaccine. The protocol was immunoSEQ multiplex PCR, while the TCRdb copy is restricted to in-frame clones and leaves out a portion. The sample has more than 140,000 clones, 85% to 95% seen once; the top ten hold approximately 0.96%. Sequenced material: peripheral blood, taken on day 0 of MenACWY control vaccination. The receptors were sampled from an adult in good health. Both conserved end residues are part of each CDR3. Not all rows give a size; the values are once, few, many and, for expanded clones, a class.

clone size	J gene	V gene	CDR3 protein
.	TRBJ2-3	TRBV6-2/TRBV6-3	CASSYVQSTDTQYF
.	TRBJ1-1	TRBV10-3	CAIRRQGGTEAFF
.	TRBJ1-3	TRBV6-6	CASTISDTIYF
.	TRBJ1-3	TRBV2	CASTPSTASGNTIYF
.	TRBJ2-7	TRBV10-1	CASSEWDSYEQYF
.	TRBJ2-3	TRBV11-3	CASSPGPGDPGSDTQYF
.	TRBJ1-6	TRBV3-1/TRBV3-2	CASSQSGQGYNSPLHF
.	TRBJ1-6	TRBV5-1	CASSPRGGAFTSPLHF
.	TRBJ1-1	TRBV7-9	CASSETGGPPRNTEAFF
.	TRBJ2-3	TRBV3-1/TRBV3-2	CASSQNHRAGIPDTQYF
.	TRBJ1-4	TRBV6-5	CAGTTGATNEKLFF
once	TRBJ1-4	TRBV9	CASSVGQPNEKLFF
.	TRBJ2-3	TRBV7-8	CASSLGTRRHLPPGDTQYF
.	TRBJ1-1	TRBV4-3	CASSQEGGDQAFF
.	TRBJ1-2	TRBV5-1	CASSPDPESYGYTF
.	TRBJ2-5	TRBV7-2	CASSLNHPGPGETQYF
.	TRBJ2-7	TRBV15	CATSRVAGGSYEQYF
.	TRBJ2-7	TRBV11-2	CASSFYYEQYF
.	TRBJ1-6	TRBV14	CASSQVGAGVGSPLHF
.	TRBJ2-7	TRBV4-2	CASSQDSNYEQYF
.	TRBJ1-2	TRBV27	CASSLSPGSSYGYTF
.	TRBJ1-3	TRBV6-4	CASSSSPGNTIYF
.	TRBJ2-1	TRBV2	CAIRGVASGVNEQFF
.	TRBJ1-2	TRBV6-2/TRBV6-3	CASSKAGTTYGYTF
.	TRBJ1-1	TRBV29-1	CSVEGGDTEAFF
.	TRBJ2-1	TRBV19	CASSMIAGGLYNEQFF
.	TRBJ1-2	TRBV5-5	CASWTSTNYGYTF
.	TRBJ1-5	TRBV6-2/TRBV6-3	CASSFDQTGQGVRWGQHF
.	TRBJ1-4	TRBV6-5	CASSYSLVRADEKLFF
.	TRBJ2-7	TRBV6-5	CASSYSVSELSYEQYF
.	TRBJ1-1	TRBV6-5	CASRQGENTEAFF
.	TRBJ1-2	TRBV3-1/TRBV3-2	CASSLLVGTGGADYGYTF
.	TRBJ1-2	TRBV25-1	CASSRQGNGNGYTF
.	TRBJ1-1	TRBV5-5	CASSSGRPLEAFF
.	TRBJ2-3	TRBV9	CASSQTPSSTDTQYF
.	TRBJ1-5	TRBV20-1	CKPPQPQHF
.	TRBJ1-5	TRBV7-2	CASSPRLGQPQHF
.	TRBJ2-4	TRBV7-3	CASSPKQGQYF
.	TRBJ2-3	TRBV6-4	CASSRLAGGRDTQYF
.	TRBJ1-4	TRBV19	CASSKGTVGEKLFF
.	TRBJ2-4	TRBV4-2	CASSQDGKNIQYF
.	TRBJ2-1	TRBV28	CASSDTRSFYNEQFF
.	TRBJ2-5	TRBV29-1	CSVKRKTGETQYF
.	TRBJ1-4	TRBV9	CASSAGQPNEKLFF
.	TRBJ1-5	TRBV7-8	CASSLVEQPQHF
.	TRBJ1-5	TRBV19	CASSIVGSNQPQHF
once	TRBJ2-7	TRBV9	CASSGSYSYEQYF